One and the same sample provided the 21 T cell receptor beta chains below, sequenced in a study of T-cell memory formation after mild COVID-19. TCRdb re-called the 5' RACE reads through MiXCR, storing one row per CDR3 protein. The sample carries some 97,000 distinct CDR3 sequences, over 8.5% recorded once. Specimen: PBMCs or a T cell subset sorted from them (not recorded which). The receptors come from a man aged 18 to 30 who had mild COVID-19 (a few samples of this study predate the infection). Cell type and time point are not known.

This clonotype showed up just a few times. This chain joins TRBV29-1 and TRBJ1-1; D not certain. CDR3 length: 10 amino acids. The V end lost 6 bases, the J end lost 8 bases, and 10 bases lay between the germline ends. Germline loops: CDR1 SQVTM, CDR2 ANQGSEA. Here the CDR3 DNA reads TGCAGCGTGACCACAAGAGAAGCTTTCTTT. Protein sequence: CSVTTREAFF.

This clonotype was recorded many times. V usage is TRBV7-2 and J usage is TRBJ2-1; D is possibly TRBD1 (6 bases). The CDR3 sequence is 16 residues long. Trimming shortened V by 2 bases and J by 2 bases, and 13 bases separated the two germline ends. From germline, CDR1 is SGHTA and CDR2 FQGNSA. CDR3 residues: CASSLLLGGPYNEQFF. In nucleotides, the CDR3 is TGTGCCAGCAGCTTATTGCTAGGGGGTCCCTACAATGAGCAGTTCTTC.

The V and J genes are TRBV27 and TRBJ2-1; 7 bases match TRBD2. The CDR3 is made up of 14 amino acids. V lost 4 bases, J lost 8 bases, and 8 bases stayed unmatched. The V gene's germline CDR1 is MNHEY and CDR2 SMNVEV (reference sequence). The CDR3 loop is CASSWGRARDEQFF. The CDR3 DNA reads TGTGCCAGCAGTTGGGGGAGGGCGAGGGATGAGCAGTTCTTC.

The J gene is TRBJ1-1, the V gene TRBV6-5, with D uncertain. From germline, CDR1 is MNHEY and CDR2 SVGAGI. This CDR3 is 14 amino acids long. Trimming shortened V by 6 bases and J by 1 base, and 12 bases separated the two germline ends. The CDR3 region has the DNA TGTGCCAGCAGGCCAGGTGGACCGAACACTGAAGCTTTCTTT. It encodes CASRPGGPNTEAFF.

The chain employs TRBV2 and TRBJ1-2; D unresolved. Trimming stripped 6 bases from V and 1 base from J, with 6 bases between. Germline assignment: CDR1 SNHLY and CDR2 FYNNEI. The CDR3 contains 12 residues. CDR3 amino acids: CASRGNNYGYTF. For the CDR3, the DNA is TGTGCCAGCAGGGGGAATAACTATGGCTACACCTTC.

In its sample, this clonotype was seen a few times. V usage is TRBV5-4 and J usage is TRBJ2-1; 9 bases align to TRBD2. The CDR3 is 19 amino acids. The V gene end was trimmed by 0 bases and the J gene end by 0 bases; junction bases not matched to a gene: 10. Germline values: CDR1 SGHNT, CDR2 YYREEE (reference sequence). The CDR3 region is CASSLVMSSGGPSYNEQFF. In DNA, the CDR3 is TGTGCCAGCAGCTTGGTTATGTCGAGCGGGGGGCCCTCCTACAATGAGCAGTTCTTC. The full variable domain, completed using reference TRBV5-4 and TRBJ2-1, is ETGVTQSPTHLIKTRGQQVTLRCSSQSGHNTVSWYQQALGQGPQFIFQYYREEENGRGNFPPRFSGLQFPNYSSELNVNALELDDSALYLCASSLVMSSGGPSYNEQFFGPGTRLTVL.

This clonotype has just a few counts. V usage is TRBV6-2 or TRBV6-3 and J usage is TRBJ2-3, with D hard to call. The germline CDR1 and CDR2 sequences are MNHEY and SVGEGT. This CDR3 comprises 11 residues. The CDR3 DNA reads TGTGCTGTAACCAACGGGGATACGCAGTATTTT. Translated: CAVTNGDTQYF.

The gene calls are TRBV7-9 and TRBJ2-1; D is unclear. The CDR3 has 12 residues. The V gene lost 4 bases and the J gene lost 8 bases, with 9 bases spanning the gap. Germline assignment: CDR1 SEHNR and CDR2 FQNEAQ (reference sequence). The CDR3 nucleotides read TGTGCCAGCAGCTCCGGAACCTATGAGCAGTTCTTC. This gives the protein CASSSGTYEQFF.

This clonotype was detected a few times. The rearrangement links TRBV5-6 to TRBJ2-1; D gene ambiguous. V lost 1 base to trimming and J lost 6 bases, with 11 bases between them. Per germline, CDR1 SGHDT and CDR2 YYEEEE. The CDR3 contains 14 residues. CDR3 loop: CASSLSLSFNEQFF. CDR3 nucleotides: TGTGCCAGCAGCTTGTCACTGTCATTCAATGAGCAGTTCTTC.

This chain uses TRBV6-6 with TRBJ2-6; TRBD1 matches at 11 bases. CDR1 is MNHNY and CDR2 is SVGAGI in the germline V gene (reference sequence). This CDR3 has 20 amino acids. The J segment lost 0 bases and the V segment lost 5 bases, leaving 12 bases of the junction unmatched. In nucleotides, the CDR3 is TGTGCCAGCAGTCCGGTCAGGACAGGGGGCGCCCACTCTGGGGCCAACGTCCTGACTTTC. Protein sequence: CASSPVRTGGAHSGANVLTF.

The J gene is TRBJ2-1, the V gene TRBV19; 10 bases map to TRBD2. The CDR3 is 16 residues long. Germline loops: CDR1 LNHDA, CDR2 SQIVND (reference sequence). V lost 5 bases to trimming and J lost 4 bases; unmatched junction nucleotides: 8. As DNA, the CDR3 is TGTGCCAGTAGTCCCGGTGTTAGCGGGGGGTACAATGAGCAGTTCTTC. The encoded protein is CASSPGVSGGYNEQFF.

V usage is TRBV11-2 and J usage is TRBJ1-2; 10 bases map to TRBD1. Germline CDR1 SGHAT, CDR2 FQNNGV. V lost 5 bases, J lost 4 bases, and 7 bases stayed unmatched. The CDR3 contains 15 residues. Here the CDR3 DNA reads TGTGCCAGCAGCCTCGACTGGGACAGGGGCTATGGCTACACCTTC. It encodes CASSLDWDRGYGYTF. The full variable domain, its missing parts supplied by reference TRBV11-2 and TRBJ1-2, is EAGVAQSPRYKIIEKRQSVAFWCNPISGHATLYWYQQILGQGPKLLIQFQNNGVVDDSQLPKDRFSAERLKGVDSTLKIQPAKLEDSAVYLCASSLDWDRGYGYTFGSGTRLTVV.

This chain links TRBV27 with TRBJ2-2; tentatively, D is TRBD1 or TRBD2 (5 bases each). The length of the CDR3 is 16 residues. CDR1 is MNHEY and CDR2 is SMNVEV in the germline V gene (reference sequence). V dropped 7 bases and J dropped 6 bases, with 21 bases sitting between them. The CDR3 spells CASIPLGHGDAGELFF. The DNA of the CDR3 is TGTGCCAGCATCCCCCTCGGGCATGGGGACGCCGGGGAGCTGTTTTTT.

This clonotype was detected ten times or more. The J gene is TRBJ2-7, the V gene TRBV4-2; 9 bases map to TRBD1. The J segment lost 6 bases and the V segment lost 4 bases, leaving 10 bases of the junction unmatched. The length of the CDR3 is 15 residues. Per germline, CDR1 LGHNA and CDR2 YNFKEQ. CDR3 nucleotides: TGTGCCAGCAGCCCAGAGACAGGGGGAGTGGGCGAGCAGTACTTC. Encoded protein: CASSPETGGVGEQYF.

The J gene is TRBJ2-1, the V gene TRBV20-1; D perhaps matches TRBD2 (5 bases). Trimming took 3 bases from V and 8 from J, leaving 14 bases between them. Germline loops: CDR1 DFQATT, CDR2 SNEGSKA (reference sequence). There are 13 residues in the CDR3. As DNA, the CDR3 is TGCAGTGCTAGCTACCTTGTGGAGGATGAGCAGTTCTTC. This sequence encodes CSASYLVEDEQFF.

The chain recombines TRBV7-9 with TRBJ1-4, with D perhaps matching TRBD1 (6 bases). Trimming removed 1 base at V and 3 bases at J, with 12 bases between. Germline V gene sequence: CDR1 SEHNR, CDR2 FQNEAQ (reference sequence). This CDR3 is 16 amino acids long. The CDR3 DNA follows: TGTGCCAGCAGCTTAGGGGGGACATCGGCTAATGAAAAACTGTTTTTT. It specifies CASSLGGTSANEKLFF.

The sample holds a few counts of this clonotype. The V call is TRBV15, the J call TRBJ2-2; D gene unclear. Trimming left V 0 bases short and J 6 bases short, with 11 bases between. The CDR3 sequence is 15 residues long. Germline loops: CDR1 LNHNV, CDR2 YYDKDF (reference sequence). The CDR3 loop reads CATSRDRAPAGELFF. The CDR3, as DNA: TGTGCCACCAGCAGAGATAGGGCCCCGGCCGGGGAGCTGTTTTTT.

This clonotype came up many times. The chain joins TRBV4-3 to TRBJ2-3; D may be TRBD2 (7 bases). The CDR3 has 17 amino acids. The germline V and J ends were trimmed by 1 base and 2 bases, with 16 bases remaining between them. Germline values: CDR1 LGHNA, CDR2 YSLEER. CDR3 DNA: TGCGCCAGCAGCCAAGGTTCTGCGGGGGCTTACACAGATACGCAGTATTTT. Amino acids: CASSQGSAGAYTDTQYF.

This sequence joins TRBV29-1 and TRBJ1-2; D is possibly TRBD1 (6 bases). V gave up 0 bases and J gave up 5 bases, with 10 bases separating them. The germline V gene has CDR1 SQVTM and CDR2 ANQGSEA. The CDR3 spans 13 residues. CDR3 in DNA: TGCAGCGTTGAAGACGACAGGCTTTATGGCTACACCTTC. Translated: CSVEDDRLYGYTF.

The chain is built from TRBV7-9 and TRBJ2-2, with no clear D. CDR3 length: 12 amino acids. V lost 7 bases to trimming and J lost 6 bases, with 9 bases between them. Germline assignment: CDR1 SEHNR and CDR2 FQNEAQ (reference sequence). As DNA, the CDR3 is TGTGCCAGCACCCGAGCATCCGGGGAGCTGTTTTTT. It specifies CASTRASGELFF.

The J gene is TRBJ2-3, the V gene TRBV6-5; TRBD2 matches at 12 bases. The CDR3 is 23 residues long. CDR1 is MNHEY and CDR2 is SVGAGI in the germline V gene. Unmatched junction bases numbered 20, after V lost 0 bases and J lost 1 base. Here the CDR3 DNA reads TGTGCCAGCAGTTACTCCCCCCTAGCGGGGGGGCCAGGGGTAGAACGGCGCACAGATACGCAGTATTTT. Its translation: CASSYSPLAGGPGVERRTDTQYF.